What follows describes a single T cell receptor beta chain. The PCR was carried out with 60 Vbeta primers and 13 Jbeta primers. Assay used: immunoSEQ multiplex PCR; TCRdb lists only in-frame clones, some missing. Among around 170,000 clones listed, around four fifths were seen once. Germline V gives CDR1 MNHNY, CDR2 SVGAGI (reference sequence). V shed 6 bases, J shed 5 bases, and the junction held 7 bases outside the gene matches. The CDR3 sequence is 14 residues long. These data come from a study of cytomegalovirus exposure and HLA in healthy donors. The chain has TRBV6-6 and TRBJ1-1, with TRBD1 matching 9 bases. Sequenced input: PBMCs. The TCR comes from a man aged 18 to 30 in good health and CMV-seronegative. CDR3 DNA: TGTGCCAGCAGACCAGGGGGACAGGGAACTGAAGCTTTCTTT. As protein: CASRPGGQGTEAFF.